This T cell receptor beta chain was found in a study of post-analysis software for immune sequencing data. Regarding the study as a whole: Patients carried 4 or 5 TRBV segments more frequently than controls did, and TRBV5-6, TRBV5-1 and TRBV20-1 were among them.

The TCR beta cDNA libraries contained unique molecular identifiers. TCRdb re-derived calls from the PCR reads in MiXCR, one entry per CDR3 protein. The sample yields about 820,000 distinct CDR3 sequences, approximately 53% seen once. CDR3 length: 16 amino acids. V was pared by 2 bases and J by 4 bases, with 5 bases of the junction left unmatched. Germline V gene lookup returns CDR1 LGHNT and CDR2 FRNRAP. About this clonotype itself: As yet, its antigen is unknown.

The clonotype comes from a girl aged 5 to 17 with multiple sclerosis. The chain carries TRBV12-5 and TRBJ1-2; 12 bases map to TRBD1. Material: blood. The chain's CDR3 is CASGLPRGQGAYGYTF. CDR3 coding DNA: TGTGCTAGTGGTTTGCCCAGGGGACAGGGGGCCTATGGCTACACCTTC.